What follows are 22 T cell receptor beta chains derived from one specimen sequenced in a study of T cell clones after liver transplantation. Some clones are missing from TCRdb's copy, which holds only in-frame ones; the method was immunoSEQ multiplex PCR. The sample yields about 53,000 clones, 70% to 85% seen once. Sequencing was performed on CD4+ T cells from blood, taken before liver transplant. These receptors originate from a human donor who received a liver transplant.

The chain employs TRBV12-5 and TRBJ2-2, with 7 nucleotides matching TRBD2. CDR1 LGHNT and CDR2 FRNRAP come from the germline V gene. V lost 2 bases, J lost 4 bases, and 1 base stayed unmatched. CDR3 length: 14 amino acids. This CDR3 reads CASGLSGGTGELFF. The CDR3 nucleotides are TGTGCTAGTGGTTTGTCGGGGGGCACCGGGGAGCTGTTTTTT. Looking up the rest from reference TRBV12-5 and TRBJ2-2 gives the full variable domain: DARVTQTPRHKVTEMGQEVTMRCQPILGHNTVFWYRQTMMQGLELLAYFRNRAPLDDSGMPKDRFSAEMPDATLATLKIQPSEPRDSAVYFCASGLSGGTGELFFGEGSRLTVL.

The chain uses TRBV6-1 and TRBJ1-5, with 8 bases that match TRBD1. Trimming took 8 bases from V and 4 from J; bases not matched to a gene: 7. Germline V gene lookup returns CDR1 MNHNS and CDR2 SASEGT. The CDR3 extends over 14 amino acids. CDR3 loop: CASRWDRINQPQHF. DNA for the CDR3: TGTGCCAGCCGATGGGACAGGATAAATCAGCCCCAGCATTTT.

This chain's CDR3 is CASSRISGGSGEKLFF. The CDR3 bases are TGTGCCAGCAGCCGAATCTCGGGAGGCAGCGGTGAAAAACTGTTTTTT. This chain joins TRBV7-9 and TRBJ1-4; D remains unclear. The V end lost 5 bases, the J end lost 7 bases, and 20 bases lay between the germline ends. The germline V gene encodes CDR1 SEHNR and CDR2 FQNEAQ (reference sequence). The CDR3 spans 16 residues.

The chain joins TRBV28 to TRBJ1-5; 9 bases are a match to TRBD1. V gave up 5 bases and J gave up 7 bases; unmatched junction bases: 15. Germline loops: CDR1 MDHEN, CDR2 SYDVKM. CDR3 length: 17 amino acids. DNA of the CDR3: TGTGCCAGCAGTCGCACAGGGGGCGCATTTGTTATGCAGCCCCAGCATTTT. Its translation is CASSRTGGAFVMQPQHF. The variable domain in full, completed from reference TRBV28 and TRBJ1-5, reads DVKVTQSSRYLVKRTGEKVFLECVQDMDHENMFWYRQDPGLGLRLIYFSYDVKMKEKGDIPEGYSVSREKKERFSLILESASTNQTSMYLCASSRTGGAFVMQPQHFGDGTRLSIL.

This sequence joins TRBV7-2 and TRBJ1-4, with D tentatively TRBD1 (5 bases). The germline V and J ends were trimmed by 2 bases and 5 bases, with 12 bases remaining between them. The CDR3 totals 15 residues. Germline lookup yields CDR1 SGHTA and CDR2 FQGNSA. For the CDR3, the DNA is TGTGCCAGCAGCTTAAAGAGAAGGACAAATGAAAAACTGTTTTTT. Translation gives CASSLKRRTNEKLFF.

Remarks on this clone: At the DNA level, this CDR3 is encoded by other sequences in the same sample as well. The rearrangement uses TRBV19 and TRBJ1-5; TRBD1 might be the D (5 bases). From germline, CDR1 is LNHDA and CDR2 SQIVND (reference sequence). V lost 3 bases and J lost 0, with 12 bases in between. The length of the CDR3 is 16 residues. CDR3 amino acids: CASSIIGGYSNQPQHF. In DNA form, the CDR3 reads TGTGCCAGTAGTATCATTGGGGGATATAGCAATCAGCCCCAGCATTTT.

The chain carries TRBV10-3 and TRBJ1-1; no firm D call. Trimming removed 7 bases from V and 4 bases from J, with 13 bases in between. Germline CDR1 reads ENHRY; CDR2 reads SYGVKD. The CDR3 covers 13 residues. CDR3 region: CAITRELGTEAFF. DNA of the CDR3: TGTGCCATCACGAGGGAGTTGGGCACTGAAGCTTTCTTT.

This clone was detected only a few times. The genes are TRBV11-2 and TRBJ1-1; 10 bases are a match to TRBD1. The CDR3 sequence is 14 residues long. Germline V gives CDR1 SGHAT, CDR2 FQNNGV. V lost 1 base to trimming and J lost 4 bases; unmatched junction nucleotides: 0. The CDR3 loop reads CASSLGQGATEAFF. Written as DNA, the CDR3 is TGTGCCAGCAGCTTAGGACAGGGGGCCACTGAAGCTTTCTTT.

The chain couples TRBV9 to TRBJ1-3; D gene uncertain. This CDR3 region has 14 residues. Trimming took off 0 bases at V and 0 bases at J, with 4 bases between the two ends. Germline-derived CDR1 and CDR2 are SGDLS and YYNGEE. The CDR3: CASSVGYSGNTIYF. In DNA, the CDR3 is TGTGCCAGCAGCGTAGGGTACTCTGGAAACACCATATATTTT.

The CDR3 nucleotides read TGTGCCAGCAGCCCTCTCAGGGGGCAGTTAAAGCCCTCTGGAAACACCATATATTTT. Protein: CASSPLRGQLKPSGNTIYF. The chain recombines TRBV9 with TRBJ1-3; 8 bases are shared with TRBD1. V shed 4 bases, J shed 0 bases, and the junction held 15 bases outside the gene matches. This CDR3 spans 19 amino acids. Germline values: CDR1 SGDLS, CDR2 YYNGEE.

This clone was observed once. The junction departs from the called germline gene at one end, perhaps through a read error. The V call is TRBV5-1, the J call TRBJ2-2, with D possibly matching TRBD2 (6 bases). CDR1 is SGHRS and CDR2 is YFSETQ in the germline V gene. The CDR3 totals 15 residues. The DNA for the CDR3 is TGCGCCAGCAGCTTGGAGGGCGGGAACTCCGGGGAGCTGTTTTTT. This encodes CASSLEGGNSGELFF.

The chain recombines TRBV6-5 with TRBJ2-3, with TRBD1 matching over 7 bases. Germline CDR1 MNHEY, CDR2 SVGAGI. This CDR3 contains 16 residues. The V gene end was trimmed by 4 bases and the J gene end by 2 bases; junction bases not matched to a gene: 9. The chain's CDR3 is CASSLQDRQVTDTQYF. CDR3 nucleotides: TGTGCCAGCAGTTTACAGGACAGGCAGGTCACAGATACGCAGTATTTT.

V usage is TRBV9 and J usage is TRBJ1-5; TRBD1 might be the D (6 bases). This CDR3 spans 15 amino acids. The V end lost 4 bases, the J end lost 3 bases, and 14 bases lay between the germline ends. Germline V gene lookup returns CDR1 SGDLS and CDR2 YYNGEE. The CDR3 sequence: CASSIRGGINQPQHF. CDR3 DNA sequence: TGTGCCAGCAGCATAAGAGGGGGTATCAATCAGCCCCAGCATTTT.

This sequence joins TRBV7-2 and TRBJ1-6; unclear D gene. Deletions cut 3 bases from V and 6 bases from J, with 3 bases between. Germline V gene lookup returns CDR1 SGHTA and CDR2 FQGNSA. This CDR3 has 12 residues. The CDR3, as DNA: TGTGCCAGCAGCTTGCTTAATTCACCCCTCCACTTT. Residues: CASSLLNSPLHF.

CDR3 loop: CASSYGGGNEKLFF. The CDR3 region has the DNA TGTGCCAGCAGCTATGGCGGCGGCAATGAAAAACTGTTTTTT. V and J are TRBV5-4 and TRBJ1-4; D not resolved. V lost 3 bases, J lost 5 bases, and 11 bases lay in between. The CDR3 covers 14 residues. Germline V lookup: CDR1 SGHNT, CDR2 YYREEE (reference sequence).

As DNA, the CDR3 is TGTGCCAGCAGTGAGGCTCCAGGGGGCGCTTCAGAGACCCAGTACTTC. Protein product: CASSEAPGGASETQYF. This chain connects TRBV2 to TRBJ2-5, with 8 bases aligning to TRBD1. The CDR3 extends over 16 amino acids. Germline CDR1 and CDR2: SNHLY and FYNNEI. V was clipped by 3 bases and J by 4 bases; unmatched bases: 10.

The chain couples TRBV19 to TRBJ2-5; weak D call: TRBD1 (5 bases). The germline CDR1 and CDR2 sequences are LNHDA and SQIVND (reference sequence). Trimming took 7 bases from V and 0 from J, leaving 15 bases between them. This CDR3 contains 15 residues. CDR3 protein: CASTLSTAHQETQYF. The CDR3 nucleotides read TGTGCCAGTACCTTATCGACAGCCCACCAAGAGACCCAGTACTTC. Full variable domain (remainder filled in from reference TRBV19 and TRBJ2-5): DGGITQSPKYLFRKEGQNVTLSCEQNLNHDAMYWYRQDPGQGLRLIYYSQIVNDFQKGDIAEGYSVSREKKESFPLTVTSAQKNPTAFYLCASTLSTAHQETQYFGPGTRLLVL.

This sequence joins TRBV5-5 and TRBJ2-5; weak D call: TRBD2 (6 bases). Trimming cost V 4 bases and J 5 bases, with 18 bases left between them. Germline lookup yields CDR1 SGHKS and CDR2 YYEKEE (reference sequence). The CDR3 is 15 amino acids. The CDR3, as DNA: TGTGCCAGCAGCCCTGCGCGGGGACCAAGCGAGACCCAGTACTTC. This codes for CASSPARGPSETQYF.

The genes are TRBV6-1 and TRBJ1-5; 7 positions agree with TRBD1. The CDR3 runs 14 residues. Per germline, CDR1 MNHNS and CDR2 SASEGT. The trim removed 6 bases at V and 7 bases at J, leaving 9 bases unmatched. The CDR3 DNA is TGTGCCAGCAGCGTAACAGGGGTTCGCCAGCCCCAGCATTTT. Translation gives CASSVTGVRQPQHF.

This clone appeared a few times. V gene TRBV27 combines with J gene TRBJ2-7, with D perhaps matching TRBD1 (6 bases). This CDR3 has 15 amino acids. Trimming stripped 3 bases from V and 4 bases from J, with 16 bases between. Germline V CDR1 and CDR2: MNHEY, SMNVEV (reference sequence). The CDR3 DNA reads TGTGCCAGCAGTTTTAGGGCAGGGGCAGGGTACGAGCAGTACTTC. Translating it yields CASSFRAGAGYEQYF.

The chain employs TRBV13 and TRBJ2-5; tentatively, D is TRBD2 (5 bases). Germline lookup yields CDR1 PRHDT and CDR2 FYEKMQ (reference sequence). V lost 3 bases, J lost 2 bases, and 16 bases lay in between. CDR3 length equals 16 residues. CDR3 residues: CASSFKVGAVQETQYF. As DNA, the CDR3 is TGTGCCAGCAGCTTTAAGGTGGGAGCCGTTCAAGAGACCCAGTACTTC.

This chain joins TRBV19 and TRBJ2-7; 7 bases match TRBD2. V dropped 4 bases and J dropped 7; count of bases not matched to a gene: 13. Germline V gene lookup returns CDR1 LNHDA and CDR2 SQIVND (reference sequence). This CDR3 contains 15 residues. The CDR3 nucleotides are TGTGCCAGTAGTACCGTAGCGGGTTCAAACGGGGAGCAGTACTTC. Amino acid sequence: CASSTVAGSNGEQYF.